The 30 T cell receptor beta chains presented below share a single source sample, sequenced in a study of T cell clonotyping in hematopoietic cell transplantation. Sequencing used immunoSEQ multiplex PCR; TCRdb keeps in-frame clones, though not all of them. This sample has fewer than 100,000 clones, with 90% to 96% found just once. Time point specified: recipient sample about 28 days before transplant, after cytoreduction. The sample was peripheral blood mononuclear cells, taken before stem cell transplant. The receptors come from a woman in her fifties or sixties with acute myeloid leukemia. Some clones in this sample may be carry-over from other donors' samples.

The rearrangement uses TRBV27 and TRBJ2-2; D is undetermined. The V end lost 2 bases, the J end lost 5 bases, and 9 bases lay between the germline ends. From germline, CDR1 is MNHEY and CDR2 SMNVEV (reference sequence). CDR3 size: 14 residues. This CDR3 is CASSLASKTGELFF. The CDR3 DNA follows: TGTGCCAGCAGTTTAGCCTCCAAAACCGGGGAGCTGTTTTTT.

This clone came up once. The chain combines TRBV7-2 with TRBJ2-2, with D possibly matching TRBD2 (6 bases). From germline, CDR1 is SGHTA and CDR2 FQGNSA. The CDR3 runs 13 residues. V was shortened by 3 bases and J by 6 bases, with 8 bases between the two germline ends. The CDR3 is CASSFGGPGELFF. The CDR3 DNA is TGTGCCAGCAGCTTCGGGGGTCCCGGGGAGCTGTTTTTT.

The CDR3 sequence is CASSPGTGMMDTQYF. In DNA, the CDR3 is TGTGCCAGCAGTCCCGGGACAGGGATGATGGATACGCAGTATTTT. The chain recombines TRBV6-6 with TRBJ2-3, with 9 bases aligning to TRBD1. The CDR3 totals 15 residues. Germline trimming cut 5 bases from V and 6 bases from J; bases unmatched to any gene: 9. Germline CDR1 and CDR2: MNHNY and SVGAGI (reference sequence).

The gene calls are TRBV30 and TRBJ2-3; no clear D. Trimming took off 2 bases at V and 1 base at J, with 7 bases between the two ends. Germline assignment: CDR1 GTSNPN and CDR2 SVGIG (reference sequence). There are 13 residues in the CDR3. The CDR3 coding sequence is TGTGCCTGGAGTCGCGTTGGCACAGATACGCAGTATTTT. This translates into CAWSRVGTDTQYF. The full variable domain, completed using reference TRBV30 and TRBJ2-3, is SQTIHQWPATLVQPVGSPLSLECTVEGTSNPNLYWYRQAAGRGLQLLFYSVGIGQISSEVPQNLSASRPQDRQFILSSKKLLLSDSGFYLCAWSRVGTDTQYFGPGTRLTVL.

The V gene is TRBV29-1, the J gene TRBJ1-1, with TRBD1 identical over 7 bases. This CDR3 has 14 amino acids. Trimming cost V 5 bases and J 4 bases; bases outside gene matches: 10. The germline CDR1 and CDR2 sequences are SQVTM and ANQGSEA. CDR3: CSVIRGGRGTEAFF. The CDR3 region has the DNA TGCAGCGTTATCAGGGGGGGTCGAGGCACTGAAGCTTTCTTT.

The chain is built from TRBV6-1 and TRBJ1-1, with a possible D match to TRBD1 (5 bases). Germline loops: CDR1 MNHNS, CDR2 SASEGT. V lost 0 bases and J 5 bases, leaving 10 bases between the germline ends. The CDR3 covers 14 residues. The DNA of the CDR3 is TGTGCCAGCAGTGAAGCGGAGGGGCGGACTGAAGCTTTCTTT. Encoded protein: CASSEAEGRTEAFF.

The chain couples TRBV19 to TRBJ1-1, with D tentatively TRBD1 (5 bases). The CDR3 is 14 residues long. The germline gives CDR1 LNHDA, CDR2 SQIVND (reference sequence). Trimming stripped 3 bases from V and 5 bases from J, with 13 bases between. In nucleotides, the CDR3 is TGTGCCAGTAGTATCCCGCCGGGGGGAACTGAAGCTTTCTTT. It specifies CASSIPPGGTEAFF.

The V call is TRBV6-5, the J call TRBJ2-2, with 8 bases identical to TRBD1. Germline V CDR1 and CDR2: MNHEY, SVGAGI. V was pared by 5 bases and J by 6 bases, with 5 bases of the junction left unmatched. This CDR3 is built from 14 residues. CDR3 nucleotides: TGTGCCAGCAGTCCTCAGGGGGCAGCCGGGGAGCTGTTTTTT. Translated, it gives CASSPQGAAGELFF.

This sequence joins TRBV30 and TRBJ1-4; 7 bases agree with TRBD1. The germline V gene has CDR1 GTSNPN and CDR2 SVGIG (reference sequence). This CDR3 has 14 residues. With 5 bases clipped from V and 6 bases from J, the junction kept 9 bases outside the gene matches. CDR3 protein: CAWALTGSDEKLFF. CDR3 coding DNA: TGTGCCTGGGCCCTGACAGGGTCCGATGAAAAACTGTTTTTT.

CDR3 region: CASSESHNTGGYTF. The CDR3 DNA reads TGCGCCAGCAGTGAGAGCCATAACACAGGGGGCTACACCTTC. This sequence joins TRBV10-2 and TRBJ1-2; D is perhaps TRBD1 (6 bases). The V and J ends lost 2 bases and 8 bases respectively, with 15 bases between them. The length of the CDR3 is 14 residues. Per the germline V gene, CDR1 is WSHSY and CDR2 is SAAADI.

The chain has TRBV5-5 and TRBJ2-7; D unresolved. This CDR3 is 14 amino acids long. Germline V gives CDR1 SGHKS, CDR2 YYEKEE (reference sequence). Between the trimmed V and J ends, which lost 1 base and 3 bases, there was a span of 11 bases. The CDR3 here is CASSLSVDIYEQYF. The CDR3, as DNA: TGTGCCAGCAGCTTGAGCGTCGACATCTACGAGCAGTACTTC.

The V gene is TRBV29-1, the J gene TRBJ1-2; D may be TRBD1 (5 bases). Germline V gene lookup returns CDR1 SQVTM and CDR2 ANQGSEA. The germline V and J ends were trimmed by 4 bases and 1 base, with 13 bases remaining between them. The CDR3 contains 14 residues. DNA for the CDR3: TGCAGCGTTGTGGGGACGGAAAGTAACTATGGCTACACCTTC. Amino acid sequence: CSVVGTESNYGYTF.

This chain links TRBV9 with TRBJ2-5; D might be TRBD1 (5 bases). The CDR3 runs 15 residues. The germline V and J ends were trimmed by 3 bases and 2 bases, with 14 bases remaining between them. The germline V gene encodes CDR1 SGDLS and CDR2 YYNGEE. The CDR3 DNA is TGTGCCAGCAGCGCCGGTACGTGGACACAAGAGACCCAGTACTTC. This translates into CASSAGTWTQETQYF.

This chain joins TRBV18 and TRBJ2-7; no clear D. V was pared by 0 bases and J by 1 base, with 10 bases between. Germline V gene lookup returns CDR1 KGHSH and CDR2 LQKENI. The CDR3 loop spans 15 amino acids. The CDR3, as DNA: TGTGCCAGCTCACCACCAGGTATTTGGTCCTACGAGCAGTACTTC. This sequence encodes CASSPPGIWSYEQYF.

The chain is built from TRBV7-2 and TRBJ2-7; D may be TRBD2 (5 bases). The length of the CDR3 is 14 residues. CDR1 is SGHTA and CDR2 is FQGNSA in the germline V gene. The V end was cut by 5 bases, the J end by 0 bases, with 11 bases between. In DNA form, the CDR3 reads TGTGCCAGCAGCAGGACTCGAAGCTCCTACGAGCAGTACTTC. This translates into CASSRTRSSYEQYF. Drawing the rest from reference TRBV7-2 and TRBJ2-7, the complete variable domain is GAGVSQSPSNKVTEKGKDVELRCDPISGHTALYWYRQSLGQGLEFLIYFQGNSAPDKSGLPSDRFSAERTGGSVSTLTIQRTQQEDSAVYLCASSRTRSSYEQYFGPGTRLTVT.

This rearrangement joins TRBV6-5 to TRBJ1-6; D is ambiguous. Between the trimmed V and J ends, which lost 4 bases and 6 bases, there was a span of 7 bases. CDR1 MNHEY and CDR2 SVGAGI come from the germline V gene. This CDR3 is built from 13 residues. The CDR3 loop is CASSFQVNSPLHF. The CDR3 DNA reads TGTGCCAGCAGTTTCCAAGTTAATTCACCCCTCCACTTT.

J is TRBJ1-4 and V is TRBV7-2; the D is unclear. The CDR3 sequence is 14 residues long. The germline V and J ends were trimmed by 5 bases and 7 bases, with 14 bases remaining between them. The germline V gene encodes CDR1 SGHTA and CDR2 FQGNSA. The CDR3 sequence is CASSPRGRGEKLFF. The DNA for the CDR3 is TGTGCCAGCAGCCCCCGCGGGCGGGGTGAAAAACTGTTTTTT.

CDR3 sequence (DNA): TGTGCCAGCAGCCGAAACCCACTCTATGGCTACACCTTC. Translation: CASSRNPLYGYTF. The rearrangement links TRBV6-6 to TRBJ1-2; D uncertain. The CDR3 has 13 residues. Germline CDR1 MNHNY, CDR2 SVGAGI (reference sequence). V shed 6 bases and J shed 4 bases, with 12 bases lying between them.

The CDR3 DNA reads as TGTGCCAGCAGTTTTGGCGCTGAAGCTTTCTTT. Protein product: CASSFGAEAFF. This chain uses TRBV28 with TRBJ1-1; D is unresolved. The CDR3 has 11 amino acids. Trimming removed 3 bases at V and 6 bases at J, with 5 bases between. CDR1 is MDHEN, CDR2 SYDVKM, per germline.

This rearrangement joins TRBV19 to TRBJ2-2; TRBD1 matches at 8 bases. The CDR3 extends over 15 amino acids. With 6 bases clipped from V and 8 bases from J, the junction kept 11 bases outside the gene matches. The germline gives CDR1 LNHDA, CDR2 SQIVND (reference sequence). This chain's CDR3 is CASRRDRTHWGELFF. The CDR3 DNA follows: TGTGCCAGTAGAAGGGACAGGACCCACTGGGGGGAGCTGTTTTTT.

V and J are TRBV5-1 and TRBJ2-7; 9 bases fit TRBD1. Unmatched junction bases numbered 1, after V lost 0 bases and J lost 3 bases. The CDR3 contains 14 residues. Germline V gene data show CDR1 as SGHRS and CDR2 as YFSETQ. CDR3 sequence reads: CASSLEGQGYEQYF. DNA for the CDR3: TGCGCCAGCAGCTTGGAGGGACAGGGCTACGAGCAGTACTTC.

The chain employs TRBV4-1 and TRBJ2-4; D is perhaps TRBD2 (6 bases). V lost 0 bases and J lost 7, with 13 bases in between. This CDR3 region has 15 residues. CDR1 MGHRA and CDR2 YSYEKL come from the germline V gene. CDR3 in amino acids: CASSQDTSMVNIQYF. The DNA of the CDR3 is TGCGCCAGCAGCCAAGATACTAGCATGGTCAACATTCAGTACTTC.

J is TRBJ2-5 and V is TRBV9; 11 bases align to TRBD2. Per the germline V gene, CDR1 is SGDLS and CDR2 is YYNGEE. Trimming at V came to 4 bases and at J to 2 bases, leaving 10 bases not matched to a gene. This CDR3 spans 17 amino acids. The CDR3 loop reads CASSHSTTSGRQETQYF. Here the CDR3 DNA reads TGTGCCAGCAGCCACTCCACCACTAGCGGGAGACAAGAGACCCAGTACTTC.

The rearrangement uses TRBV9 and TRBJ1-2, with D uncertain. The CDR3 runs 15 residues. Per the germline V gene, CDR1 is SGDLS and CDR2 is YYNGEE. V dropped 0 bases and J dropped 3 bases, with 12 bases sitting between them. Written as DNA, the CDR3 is TGTGCCAGCAGCGTAGCTCGCCCCGACGACTATGGCTACACCTTC. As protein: CASSVARPDDYGYTF.

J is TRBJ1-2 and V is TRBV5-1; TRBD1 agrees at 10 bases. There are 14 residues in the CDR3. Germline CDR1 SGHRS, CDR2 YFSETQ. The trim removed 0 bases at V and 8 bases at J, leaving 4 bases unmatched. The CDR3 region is CASSLAGTGAGYTF. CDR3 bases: TGCGCCAGCAGCTTGGCCGGGACAGGGGCCGGCTACACCTTC. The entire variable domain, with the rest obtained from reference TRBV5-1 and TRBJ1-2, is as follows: KAGVTQTPRYLIKTRGQQVTLSCSPISGHRSVSWYQQTPGQGLQFLFEYFSETQRNKGNFPGRFSGRQFSNSRSEMNVSTLELGDSALYLCASSLAGTGAGYTFGSGTRLTVV.

CDR3 sequence reads: CASSENPRAGELFF. The CDR3 DNA follows: TGTGCCAGCAGTGAGAATCCTCGCGCCGGGGAGCTGTTTTTT. The chain combines TRBV6-1 with TRBJ2-2; D unresolved. This CDR3 comprises 14 residues. V lost 3 bases to trimming and J lost 6 bases, with 11 bases between them. Germline V gene lookup returns CDR1 MNHNS and CDR2 SASEGT.

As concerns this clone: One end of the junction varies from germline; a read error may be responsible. The CDR3 spells CASSLTGNTEAFF. The DNA for the CDR3 is TGTGCTAGCAGCTTAACTGGGAACACTGAAGCTTTCTTT. The chain recombines TRBV7-7 with TRBJ1-1, with no clear D. The CDR3 length is 13 residues. Germline lookup yields CDR1 SSHAT and CDR2 FNYEAQ (reference sequence).

In DNA form, the CDR3 reads TGTGCCAGCAGCCAAGTTAGGGGAGACACCGGGGAGCTGTTTTTT. Protein sequence: CASSQVRGDTGELFF. The rearrangement links TRBV14 to TRBJ2-2, with D perhaps given as TRBD1 or TRBD2 (5 bases each). CDR3 length equals 15 residues. CDR1 and CDR2 from the germline V gene are SGHDN and FVKESK. V lost 1 base and J lost 3, with 9 bases in between.

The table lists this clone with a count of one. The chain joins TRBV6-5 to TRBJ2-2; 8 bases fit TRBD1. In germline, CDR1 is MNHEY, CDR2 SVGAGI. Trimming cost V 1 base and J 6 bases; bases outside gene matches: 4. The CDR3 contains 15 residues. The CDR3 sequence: CASSYYQQGAGELFF. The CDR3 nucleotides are TGTGCCAGCAGTTACTACCAACAGGGGGCCGGGGAGCTGTTTTTT.

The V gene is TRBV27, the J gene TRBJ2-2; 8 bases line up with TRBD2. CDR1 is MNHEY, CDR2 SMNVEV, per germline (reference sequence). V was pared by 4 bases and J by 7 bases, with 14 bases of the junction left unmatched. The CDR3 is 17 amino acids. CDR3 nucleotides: TGTGCCAGCAGTTCCCTCGCAGCGGGAGAGGGTCACGGGGAGCTGTTTTTT. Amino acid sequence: CASSSLAAGEGHGELFF.